The present entry profiles one T cell receptor (beta chain) with its context. This CDR3 region has 13 residues. Trimming stripped 2 bases from V and 7 bases from J, with 6 bases between. As processed by the authors: The authors estimated nucleated cell counts from reference gene primer amplification. Sequencing was performed with immunoSEQ multiplex PCR; in TCRdb, only in-frame clones are kept and a portion is missing. The D gene and trimming were derived from the DNA, and the V and J assignments and clone size from that table. Of about 300,000 clones listed, roughly 88% were seen once; the top ten hold 6.9%. The sample comes from a study of blood T cell repertoires in COVID-19. Study-level information: Spain, Italy and the United States supplied samples that represented acute and convalescent COVID-19. PBMCs, B-cell-depleted T cells, or T cells were the source of the cDNA or gDNA that made up the material.

The chain couples TRBV12-3 or TRBV12-4 to TRBJ1-6; D is unresolved. The sequenced material came from peripheral blood. The TCR originated in a woman between 25 and 40 years old who had recovered from COVID-19. The CDR3 bases are TGTGCCAGCAGTTTAAACAGAAATTCACCCCTCCACTTT. Its protein is CASSLNRNSPLHF.